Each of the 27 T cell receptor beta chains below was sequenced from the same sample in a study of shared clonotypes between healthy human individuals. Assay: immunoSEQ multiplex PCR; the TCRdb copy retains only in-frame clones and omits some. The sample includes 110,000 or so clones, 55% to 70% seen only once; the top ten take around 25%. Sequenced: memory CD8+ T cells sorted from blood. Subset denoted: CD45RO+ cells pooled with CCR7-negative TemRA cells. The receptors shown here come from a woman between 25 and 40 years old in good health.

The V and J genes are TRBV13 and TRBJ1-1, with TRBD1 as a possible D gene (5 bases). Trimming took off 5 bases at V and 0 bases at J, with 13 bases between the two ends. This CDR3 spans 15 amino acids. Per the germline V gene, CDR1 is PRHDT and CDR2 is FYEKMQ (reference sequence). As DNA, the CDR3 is TGTGCCAGCAGCCTGACGCGGGGGATGAACACTGAAGCTTTCTTT. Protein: CASSLTRGMNTEAFF.

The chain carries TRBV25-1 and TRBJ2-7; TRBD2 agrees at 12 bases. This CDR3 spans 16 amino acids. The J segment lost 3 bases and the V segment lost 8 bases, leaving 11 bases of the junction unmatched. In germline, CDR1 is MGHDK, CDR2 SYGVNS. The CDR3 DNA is TGTGCCAGCGGCTCGGGGCTAGCGGGAGGGGTCTACGAGCAGTACTTC. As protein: CASGSGLAGGVYEQYF.

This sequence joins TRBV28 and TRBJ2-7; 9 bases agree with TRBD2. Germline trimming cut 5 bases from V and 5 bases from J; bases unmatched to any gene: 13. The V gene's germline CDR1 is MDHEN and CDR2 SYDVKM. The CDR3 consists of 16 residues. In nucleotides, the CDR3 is TGTGCCAGCAGTAAGCAGTTAGCGGGAGTATTCCACGAGCAGTACTTC. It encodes CASSKQLAGVFHEQYF.

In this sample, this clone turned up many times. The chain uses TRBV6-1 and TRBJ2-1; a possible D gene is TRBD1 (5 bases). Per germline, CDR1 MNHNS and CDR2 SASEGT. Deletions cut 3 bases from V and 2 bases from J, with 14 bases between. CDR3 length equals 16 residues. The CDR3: CASSERGRATYNEQFF. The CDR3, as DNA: TGTGCCAGCAGTGAGAGAGGCAGGGCAACCTACAATGAGCAGTTCTTC.

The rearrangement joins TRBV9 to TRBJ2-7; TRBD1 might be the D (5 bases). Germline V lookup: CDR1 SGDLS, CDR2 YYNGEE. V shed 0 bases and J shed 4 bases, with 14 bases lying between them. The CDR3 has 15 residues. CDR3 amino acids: CASSVAMGRRYEQYF. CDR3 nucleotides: TGTGCCAGCAGCGTAGCTATGGGGCGCCGATACGAGCAGTACTTC.

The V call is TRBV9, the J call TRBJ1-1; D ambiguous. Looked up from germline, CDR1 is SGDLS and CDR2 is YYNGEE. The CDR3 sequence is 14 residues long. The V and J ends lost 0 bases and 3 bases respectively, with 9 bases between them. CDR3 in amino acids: CASSVAWGDTEAFF. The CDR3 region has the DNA TGTGCCAGCAGCGTAGCATGGGGTGACACTGAAGCTTTCTTT.

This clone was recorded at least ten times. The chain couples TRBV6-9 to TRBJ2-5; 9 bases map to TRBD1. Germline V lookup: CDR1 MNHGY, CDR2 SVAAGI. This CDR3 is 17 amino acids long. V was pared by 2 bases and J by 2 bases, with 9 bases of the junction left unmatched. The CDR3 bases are TGTGCCAGCAGTTATACCTCCCGGGACAGGGAGCAAGAGACCCAGTACTTC. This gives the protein CASSYTSRDREQETQYF.

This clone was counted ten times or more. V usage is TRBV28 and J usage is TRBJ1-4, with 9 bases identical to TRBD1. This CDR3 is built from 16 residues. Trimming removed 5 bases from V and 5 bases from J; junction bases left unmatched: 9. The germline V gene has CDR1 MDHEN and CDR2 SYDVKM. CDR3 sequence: CASSTGAGTGNEKLFF. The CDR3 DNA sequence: TGTGCCAGCAGTACTGGGGCCGGGACAGGGAATGAAAAACTGTTTTTT.

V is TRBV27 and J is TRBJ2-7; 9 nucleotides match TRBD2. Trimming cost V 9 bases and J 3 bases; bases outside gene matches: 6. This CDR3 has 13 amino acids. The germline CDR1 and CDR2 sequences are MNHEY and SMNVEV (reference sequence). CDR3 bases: TGTGCCAGTTCCGCGGGGGGGTTCTACGAGCAGTACTTC. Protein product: CASSAGGFYEQYF.

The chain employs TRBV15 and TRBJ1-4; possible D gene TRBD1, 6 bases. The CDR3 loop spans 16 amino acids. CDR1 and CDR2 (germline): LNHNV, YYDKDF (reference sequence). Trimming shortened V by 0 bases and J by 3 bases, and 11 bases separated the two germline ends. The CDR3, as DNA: TGTGCCACCAGCAGAGATCCCTCAGGGGCTAATGAAAAACTGTTTTTT. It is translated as CATSRDPSGANEKLFF.

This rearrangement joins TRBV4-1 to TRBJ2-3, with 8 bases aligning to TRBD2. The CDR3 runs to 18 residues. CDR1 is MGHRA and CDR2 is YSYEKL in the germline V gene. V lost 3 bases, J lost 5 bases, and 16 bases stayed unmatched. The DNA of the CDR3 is TGCGCCAGCAGCCAGTGGGGTAAAAGCGGGAGCGGGGTAGATACGCAGTATTTT. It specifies CASSQWGKSGSGVDTQYF.

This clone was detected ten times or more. CDR3 residues: CAISAGQTSYEQYF. CDR3 in DNA: TGTGCCATCAGTGCGGGACAGACCTCCTACGAGCAGTACTTC. The chain uses TRBV10-3 and TRBJ2-7, with 7 nucleotides matching TRBD1. V was pared by 4 bases and J by 0 bases, with 3 bases of the junction left unmatched. The CDR3 runs to 14 residues. Per the germline V gene, CDR1 is ENHRY and CDR2 is SYGVKD.

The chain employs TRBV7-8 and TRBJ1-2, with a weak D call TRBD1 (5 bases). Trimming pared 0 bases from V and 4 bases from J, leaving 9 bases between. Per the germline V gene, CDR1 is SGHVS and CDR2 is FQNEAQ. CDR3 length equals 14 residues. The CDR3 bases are TGTGCCAGCAGCTTAGCGGGGGATGTCTATGGCTACACCTTC. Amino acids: CASSLAGDVYGYTF. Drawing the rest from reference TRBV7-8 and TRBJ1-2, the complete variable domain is GAGVSQSPRYKVAKRGQDVALRCDPISGHVSLFWYQQALGQGPEFLTYFQNEAQLDKSGLPSDRFFAERPEGSVSTLKIQRTQQEDSAVYLCASSLAGDVYGYTFGSGTRLTVV.

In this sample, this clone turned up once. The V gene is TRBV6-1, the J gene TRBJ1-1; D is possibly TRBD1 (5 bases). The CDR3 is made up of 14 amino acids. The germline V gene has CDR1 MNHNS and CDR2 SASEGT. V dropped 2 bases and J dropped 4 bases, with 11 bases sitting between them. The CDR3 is CASSETGAVTEAFF. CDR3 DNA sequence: TGTGCCAGCAGTGAAACCGGGGCAGTCACTGAAGCTTTCTTT.

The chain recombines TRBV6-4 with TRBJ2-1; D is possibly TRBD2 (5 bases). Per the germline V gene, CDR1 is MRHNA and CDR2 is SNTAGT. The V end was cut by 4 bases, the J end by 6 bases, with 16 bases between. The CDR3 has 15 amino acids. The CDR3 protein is CASSVIEGHGNEQFF. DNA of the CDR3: TGTGCCAGCAGTGTTATTGAGGGCCATGGCAATGAGCAGTTCTTC.

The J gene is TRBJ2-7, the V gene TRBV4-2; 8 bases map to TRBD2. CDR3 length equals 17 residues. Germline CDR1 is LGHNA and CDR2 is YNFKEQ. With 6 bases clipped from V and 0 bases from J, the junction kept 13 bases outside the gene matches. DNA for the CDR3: TGTGCCAGCAGGTTATCAACGGCGACTAGCGCCTCCTACGAGCAGTACTTC. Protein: CASRLSTATSASYEQYF.

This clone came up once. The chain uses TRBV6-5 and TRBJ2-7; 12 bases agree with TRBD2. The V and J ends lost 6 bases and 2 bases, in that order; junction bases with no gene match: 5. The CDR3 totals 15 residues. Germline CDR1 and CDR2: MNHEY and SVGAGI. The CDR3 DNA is TGTGCCAGCAGGCCCCTAGCGGGAGGGGCCTACGAGCAGTACTTC. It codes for CASRPLAGGAYEQYF.

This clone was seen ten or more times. The DNA for the CDR3 is TGTGCCTGGAGTGTACAGAGAAACACTGAAGCTTTCTTT. Amino acids: CAWSVQRNTEAFF. The chain employs TRBV30 and TRBJ1-1, with unresolved D. The CDR3 has 13 residues. CDR1 GTSNPN and CDR2 SVGIG come from the germline V gene (reference sequence). Trimming shortened V by 0 bases and J by 2 bases, and 7 bases separated the two germline ends.

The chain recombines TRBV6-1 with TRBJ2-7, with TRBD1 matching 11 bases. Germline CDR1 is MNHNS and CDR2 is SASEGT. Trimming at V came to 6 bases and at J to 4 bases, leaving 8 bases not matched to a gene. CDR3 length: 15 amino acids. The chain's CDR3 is CASSDQGTGGYEQYF. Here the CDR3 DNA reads TGTGCCAGCAGCGACCAAGGGACAGGGGGATACGAGCAGTACTTC.

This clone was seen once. CDR3 DNA sequence: TGTGCCACCGGAGGCCGAATTGGCGGGCGGGCAGGGTCAGGCTACACCTTC. Its protein product is CATGGRIGGRAGSGYTF. The chain joins TRBV7-9 to TRBJ1-2, with D perhaps matching TRBD1 (5 bases). V was clipped by 10 bases and J by 8 bases, with 32 bases between them. From germline, CDR1 is SEHNR and CDR2 FQNEAQ (reference sequence). This CDR3 has 17 amino acids.

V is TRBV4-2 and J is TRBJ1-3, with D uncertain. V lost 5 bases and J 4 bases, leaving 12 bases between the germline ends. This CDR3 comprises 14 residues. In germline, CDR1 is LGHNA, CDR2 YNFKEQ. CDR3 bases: TGTGCCAGCAGCTATTTGATATCCGGAAACACCATATATTTT. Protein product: CASSYLISGNTIYF.

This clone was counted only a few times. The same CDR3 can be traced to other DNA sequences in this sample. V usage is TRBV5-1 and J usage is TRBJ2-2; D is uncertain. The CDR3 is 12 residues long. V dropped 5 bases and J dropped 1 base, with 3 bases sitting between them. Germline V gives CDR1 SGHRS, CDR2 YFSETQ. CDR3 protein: CASRGNTGELFF. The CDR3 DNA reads TGCGCCAGCAGGGGGAACACCGGGGAGCTGTTTTTT.

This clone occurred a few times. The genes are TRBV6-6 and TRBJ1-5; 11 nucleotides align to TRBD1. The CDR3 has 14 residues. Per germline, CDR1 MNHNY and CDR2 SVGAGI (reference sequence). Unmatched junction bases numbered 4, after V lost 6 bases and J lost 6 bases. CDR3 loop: CASSSGTGGQPQHF. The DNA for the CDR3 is TGTGCCAGCAGCTCCGGGACAGGGGGTCAGCCCCAGCATTTT.

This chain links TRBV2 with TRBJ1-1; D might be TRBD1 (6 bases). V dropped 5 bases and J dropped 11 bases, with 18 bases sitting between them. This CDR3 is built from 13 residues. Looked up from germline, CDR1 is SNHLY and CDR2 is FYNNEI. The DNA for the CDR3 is TGTGCCAGCAGTATACAGGGCCCTTGGGCGGCTTTCTTT. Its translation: CASSIQGPWAAFF.

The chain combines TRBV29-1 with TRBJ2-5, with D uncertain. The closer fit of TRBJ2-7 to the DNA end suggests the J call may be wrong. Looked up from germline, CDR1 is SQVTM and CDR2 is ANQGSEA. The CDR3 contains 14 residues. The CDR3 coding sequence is TGCAGCGTTCTGTTAACAGATCCTGTCTACGAGCAGTACTTC. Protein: CSVLLTDPVYEQYF.

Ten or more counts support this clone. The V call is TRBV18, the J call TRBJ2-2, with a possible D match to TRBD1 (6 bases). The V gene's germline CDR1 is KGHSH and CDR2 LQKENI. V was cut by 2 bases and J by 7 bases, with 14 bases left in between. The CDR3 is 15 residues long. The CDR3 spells CASSPGQSPIGELFF. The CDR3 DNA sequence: TGTGCCAGCTCACCAGGACAGAGCCCCATCGGGGAGCTGTTTTTT.

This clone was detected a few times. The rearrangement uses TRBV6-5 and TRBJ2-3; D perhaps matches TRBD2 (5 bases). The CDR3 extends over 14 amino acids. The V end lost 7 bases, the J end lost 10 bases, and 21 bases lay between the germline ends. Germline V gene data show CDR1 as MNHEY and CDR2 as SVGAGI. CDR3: CASNQLDPSDAQYF. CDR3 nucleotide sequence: TGTGCCAGCAACCAACTAGACCCCTCCGACGCGCAGTATTTT.